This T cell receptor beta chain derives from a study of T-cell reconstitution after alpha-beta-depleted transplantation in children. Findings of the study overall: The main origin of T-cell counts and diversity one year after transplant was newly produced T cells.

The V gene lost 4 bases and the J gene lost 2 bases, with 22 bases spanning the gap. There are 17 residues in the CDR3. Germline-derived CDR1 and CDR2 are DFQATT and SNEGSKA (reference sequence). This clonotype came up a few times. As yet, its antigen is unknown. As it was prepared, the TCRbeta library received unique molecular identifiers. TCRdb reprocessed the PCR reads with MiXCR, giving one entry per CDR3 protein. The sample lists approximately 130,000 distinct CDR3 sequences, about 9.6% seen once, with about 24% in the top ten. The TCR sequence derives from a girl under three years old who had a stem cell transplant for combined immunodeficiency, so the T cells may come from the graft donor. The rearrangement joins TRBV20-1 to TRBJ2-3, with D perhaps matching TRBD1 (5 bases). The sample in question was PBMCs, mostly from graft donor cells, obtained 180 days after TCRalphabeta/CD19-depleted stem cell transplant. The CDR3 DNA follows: TGCAGTGCTATCCCCCCTCTTTGGGGCGAATCCACAGATACGCAGTATTTT. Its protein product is CSAIPPLWGESTDTQYF.